A selection of T cell receptor beta chains follows, all from one sample in a study of early stage breast cancer tumors. Produced via immunoSEQ multiplex PCR; TCRdb's table is partial and in-frame only. The sample lists 5,500 to 7,500 clones, around 67% occurring once. The sequenced material came from normal breast tissue next to the tumor. Receptors were obtained from a person aged 40 to 49 with breast cancer. CDR3s include the opening cysteine and the closing phenylalanine or tryptophan. The order of the fields is D gene, V gene, J gene, CDR3 length, clone size, CDR3 protein, CDR3 DNA. The D gene is left open where the match is weak. The size of a clone is reported for some rows only, either as once, few or many, or as a class for expanded clones.

>TRBD1|TRBV5-3|TRBJ2-4|20|-
CARSRPDRTSTEDGKNIQYF
TGTGCCAGAAGCAGACCGGACAGGACCAGCACGGAGGACGGCAAAAACATTCAGTACTTC
>-|TRBV28|TRBJ2-5|13|-
CASSERRLETQYF
TGTGCCAGCAGTGAGCGGAGACTAGAGACCCAGTACTTC
>TRBD2|TRBV7-2|TRBJ2-7|15|-
CASSLALAGVYEQYF
TGTGCCAGCAGCTTAGCGCTAGCGGGAGTATACGAGCAGTACTTC
>TRBD1|TRBV6-1|TRBJ1-5|14|few
CASRTGTGNQPQHF
TGTGCCAGCAGAACTGGGACAGGCAATCAGCCCCAGCATTTT
>-|TRBV6-6|TRBJ1-5|15|few
CASSRDSGSNQPQHF
TGTGCCAGCAGTCGGGACTCGGGATCCAATCAGCCCCAGCATTTT
>-|TRBV21-1|TRBJ2-3|16|-
CASRLGGGPGADTQYF
TGTGCCAGCAGGCTCGGGGGAGGGCCGGGGGCAGATACGCAGTATTTT
>TRBD2|TRBV2|TRBJ2-3|17|-
CASSEALMAGGADTQYF
TGTGCCAGCAGTGAAGCGCTTATGGCGGGAGGGGCAGATACGCAGTATTTT
>-|TRBV5-5|TRBJ2-3|14|-
CASSSGLEGDTQYF
TGTGCCAGCAGCTCCGGACTGGAGGGAGATACGCAGTATTTT
>TRBD1|TRBV7-6|TRBJ2-1|14|-
CASSEGQGADEQFF
TGTGCCAGCAGCGAGGGACAGGGGGCGGATGAGCAGTTCTTC
>-|TRBV2|TRBJ2-3|11|large
CASSVVDTQYF
TGTGCCAGCAGTGTAGTGGATACGCAGTATTTT
>-|TRBV30|TRBJ2-3|15|-
CAYERGLFSTDTQYF
TGTGCCTATGAAAGAGGGCTTTTCAGCACAGATACGCAGTATTTT
>TRBD1|TRBV5-4|TRBJ1-2|15|-
CASSLGDRESSGYTF
TGTGCCAGCAGCTTGGGGGACAGGGAATCAAGTGGCTACACCTTC
>-|TRBV6-5|TRBJ1-2|13|-
CASSYRGNRGYTF
TGTGCCAGCAGTTACAGGGGTAATAGGGGCTACACCTTC
>-|TRBV7-8|TRBJ2-7|14|-
CASIALGTDYEQYF
TGTGCCAGCATCGCGTTGGGGACCGACTACGAGCAGTACTTC
>TRBD1|TRBV6-5|TRBJ1-2|14|-
CASSYSMGDRGYTF
TGTGCCAGCAGTTACTCGATGGGGGACAGGGGCTACACCTTC
>-|TRBV6-1|TRBJ1-2|15|-
CASSEEVRGGYGYTF
TGTGCCAGCAGTGAAGAAGTGAGAGGTGGCTATGGCTACACCTTC
>TRBD2|TRBV7-2|TRBJ2-7|15|-
CASTSPSGSSYEQYF
TGTGCCAGCACCTCCCCCAGCGGGAGCTCCTACGAGCAGTACTTC
>-|TRBV29-1|TRBJ2-1|14|-
CSVPRGSSYNEQFF
TGCAGCGTTCCCCGGGGAAGCTCCTACAATGAGCAGTTCTTC
>-|TRBV7-6|TRBJ1-3|15|-
CASSSNPTGPYTIYF
TGTGCCAGCAGCTCCAACCCCACAGGACCCTACACCATATATTTT
>TRBD2|TRBV7-8|TRBJ2-3|16|once
CASSLVAGGTTDTQYF
TGTGCCAGCAGCTTAGTAGCGGGAGGGACCACAGATACGCAGTATTTT
>TRBD2|TRBV6-5|TRBJ2-7|16|-
CASSSPTSGATSEQYF
TGTGCCAGCAGTTCCCCGACTAGCGGAGCTACCAGCGAGCAGTACTTC
>-|TRBV5-6|TRBJ2-3|14|-
CASSLGGRTDTQYF
TGTGCCAGCAGCTTGGGGGGGCGGACAGATACGCAGTATTTT
>TRBD2|TRBV7-3|TRBJ2-7|15|-
CASSLTSGRSHEQYF
TGTGCCAGCAGCCTAACTAGCGGGAGGTCCCACGAGCAGTACTTC
>TRBD2|TRBV5-1|TRBJ2-3|16|-
CASSLGLRETTDTQYF
TGCGCCAGCAGCTTGGGGTTGCGGGAGACGACAGATACGCAGTATTTT
>TRBD2|TRBV4-1|TRBJ2-1|16|-
CASSLTSTSGRREQFF
TGCGCCAGCAGCCTTACGAGCACTAGCGGGAGAAGGGAGCAGTTCTTC
>-|TRBV6-1|TRBJ1-1|11|few
CASIRSTEAFF
TGTGCCAGCATCCGGAGCACTGAAGCTTTCTTT
>-|TRBV5-1|TRBJ1-2|15|few
CASSLASGSNYGYTF
TGCGCCAGCAGCTTGGCCTCCGGATCTAACTATGGCTACACCTTC
>TRBD2|TRBV11-3|TRBJ2-2|16|-
CASSLAGLGANGELFF
TGTGCCAGCAGCTTAGCGGGACTAGGGGCCAACGGGGAGCTGTTTTTT
>-|TRBV5-4|TRBJ1-2|15|few
CASSLYQSANYGYTF
TGTGCCAGCAGCTTATACCAATCAGCTAACTATGGCTACACCTTC
>-|TRBV11-2|TRBJ2-7|18|-
CASPTTVKKKQNQYEQYF
TGTGCCAGTCCTACGACAGTGAAAAAAAAACAGAACCAATACGAGCAGTACTTC
>-|TRBV6-6|TRBJ2-3|11|-
CASSRTDTQYF
TGTGCCAGCAGCCGCACAGATACGCAGTATTTT
>-|TRBV7-9|TRBJ1-3|14|-
CASDRQDSGNTIYF
TGTGCCAGCGACCGACAGGACTCTGGAAACACCATATATTTT
>TRBD1|TRBV5-1|TRBJ1-4|15|-
CASSLLGTGAEKLFF
TGCGCCAGCAGCTTGTTGGGGACAGGGGCTGAAAAACTGTTTTTT
>TRBD2|TRBV2|TRBJ2-7|14|-
CASTMGLAPYEQYF
TGTGCCAGCACCATGGGACTAGCCCCCTACGAGCAGTACTTC
>-|TRBV11-2|TRBJ1-6|15|-
CASSFGAGDNSPLHF
TGTGCCAGCAGCTTTGGGGCAGGAGATAATTCACCCCTCCACTTT
>-|TRBV29-1|TRBJ2-3|12|-
CSVGLGTDTQYF
TGCAGCGTTGGCCTGGGCACAGATACGCAGTATTTT
>-|TRBV6-4|TRBJ2-1|13|-
CASSVDSYNEQFF
TGTGCCAGCAGCGTTGACTCCTACAATGAGCAGTTCTTC
>TRBD2|TRBV5-5|TRBJ2-3|19|-
CASSSAGVDLRYSTDTQYF
TGTGCCAGCAGCTCAGCGGGAGTGGATTTGCGATACAGCACAGATACGCAGTATTTT
>-|TRBV7-9|TRBJ2-5|16|-
CASSFDSGYGRETQYF
TGTGCCAGCAGCTTTGACAGCGGGTACGGACGAGAGACCCAGTACTTC
>-|TRBV21-1|TRBJ2-7|17|few
CASSNGPLAGPAWRQYF
TGTGCCAGCAGCAATGGGCCCCTAGCGGGACCCGCTTGGCGGCAGTACTTC
>-|TRBV6-6|TRBJ2-7|16|few
CASSLARRGPGARQYF
TGTGCCAGCAGTTTGGCTCGGCGTGGGCCGGGAGCAAGGCAGTACTTC
>TRBD2|TRBV6-4|TRBJ2-7|15|few
CASSVEGLGNYEQYF
TGTGCCAGCAGTGTTGAGGGACTAGGAAACTACGAGCAGTACTTC